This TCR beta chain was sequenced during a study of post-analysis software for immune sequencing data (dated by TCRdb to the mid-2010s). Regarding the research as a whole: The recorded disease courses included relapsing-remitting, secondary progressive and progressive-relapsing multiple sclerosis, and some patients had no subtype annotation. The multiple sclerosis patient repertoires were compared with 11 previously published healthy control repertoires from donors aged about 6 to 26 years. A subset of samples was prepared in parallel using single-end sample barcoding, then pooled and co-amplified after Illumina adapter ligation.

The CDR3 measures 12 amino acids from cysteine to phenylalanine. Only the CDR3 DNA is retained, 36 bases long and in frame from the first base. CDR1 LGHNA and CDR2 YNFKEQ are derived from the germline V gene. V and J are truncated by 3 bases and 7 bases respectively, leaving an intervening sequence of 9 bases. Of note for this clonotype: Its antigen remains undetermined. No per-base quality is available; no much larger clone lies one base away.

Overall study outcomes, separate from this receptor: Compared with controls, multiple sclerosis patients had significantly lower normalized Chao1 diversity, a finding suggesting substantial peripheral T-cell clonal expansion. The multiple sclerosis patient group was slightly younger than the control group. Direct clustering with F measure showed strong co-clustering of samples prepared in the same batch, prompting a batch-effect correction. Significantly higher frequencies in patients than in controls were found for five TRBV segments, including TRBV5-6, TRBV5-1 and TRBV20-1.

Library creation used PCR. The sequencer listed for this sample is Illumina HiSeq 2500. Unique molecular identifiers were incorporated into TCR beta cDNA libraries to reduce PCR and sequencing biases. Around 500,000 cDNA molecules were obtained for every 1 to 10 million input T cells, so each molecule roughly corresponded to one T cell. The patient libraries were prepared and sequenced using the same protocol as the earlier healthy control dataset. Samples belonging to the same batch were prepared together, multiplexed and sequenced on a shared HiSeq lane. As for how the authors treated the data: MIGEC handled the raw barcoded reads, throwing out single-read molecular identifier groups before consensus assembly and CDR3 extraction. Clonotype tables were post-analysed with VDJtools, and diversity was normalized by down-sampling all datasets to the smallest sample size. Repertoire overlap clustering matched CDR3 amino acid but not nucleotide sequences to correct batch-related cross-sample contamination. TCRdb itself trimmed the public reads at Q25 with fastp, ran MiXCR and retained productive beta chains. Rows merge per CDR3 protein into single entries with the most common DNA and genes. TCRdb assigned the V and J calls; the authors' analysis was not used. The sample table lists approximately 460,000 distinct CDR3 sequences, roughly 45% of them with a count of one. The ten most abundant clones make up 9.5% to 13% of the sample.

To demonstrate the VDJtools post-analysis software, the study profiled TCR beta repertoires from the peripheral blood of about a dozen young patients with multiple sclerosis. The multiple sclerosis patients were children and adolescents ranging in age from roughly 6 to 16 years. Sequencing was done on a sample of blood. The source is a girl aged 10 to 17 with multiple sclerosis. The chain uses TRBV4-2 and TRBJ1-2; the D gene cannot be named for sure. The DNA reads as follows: TGTGCCAGCAGCCAGAGGGAAACTGGCTACACCTTC. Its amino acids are CASSQRETGYTF.